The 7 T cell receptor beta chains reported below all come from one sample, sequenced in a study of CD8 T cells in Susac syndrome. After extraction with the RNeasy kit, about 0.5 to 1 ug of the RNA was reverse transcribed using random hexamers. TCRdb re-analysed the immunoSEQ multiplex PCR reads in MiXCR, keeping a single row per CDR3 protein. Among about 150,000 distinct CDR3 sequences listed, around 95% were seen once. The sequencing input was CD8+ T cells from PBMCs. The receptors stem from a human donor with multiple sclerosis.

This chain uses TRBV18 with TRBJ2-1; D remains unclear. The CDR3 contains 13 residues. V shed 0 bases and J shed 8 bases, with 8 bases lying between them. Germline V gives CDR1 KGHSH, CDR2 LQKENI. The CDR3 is CASSPPQEYEQFF. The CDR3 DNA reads TGTGCCAGCTCACCACCGCAGGAATATGAGCAGTTCTTC. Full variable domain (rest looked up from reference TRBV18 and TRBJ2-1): NAGVMQNPRHLVRRRGQEARLRCSPMKGHSHVYWYRQLPEEGLKFMVYLQKENIIDESGMPKERFSAEFPKEGPSILRIQQVVRGDSAAYFCASSPPQEYEQFFGPGTRLTVL.

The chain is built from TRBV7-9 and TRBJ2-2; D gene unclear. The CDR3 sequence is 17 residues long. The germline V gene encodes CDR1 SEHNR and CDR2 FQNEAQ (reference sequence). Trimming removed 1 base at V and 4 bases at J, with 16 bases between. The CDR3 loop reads CASSLGFGGRVTGELFF. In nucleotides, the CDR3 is TGTGCCAGCAGCTTAGGCTTCGGTGGGCGCGTCACCGGGGAGCTGTTTTTT.

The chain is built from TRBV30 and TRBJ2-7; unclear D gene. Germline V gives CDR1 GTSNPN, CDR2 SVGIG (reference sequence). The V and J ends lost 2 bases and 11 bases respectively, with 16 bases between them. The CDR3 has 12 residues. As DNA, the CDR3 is TGTGCCTGGAGTTACCATACTCGTGGCGAGTACTTC. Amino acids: CAWSYHTRGEYF. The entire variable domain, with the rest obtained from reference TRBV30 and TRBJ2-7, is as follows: SQTIHQWPATLVQPVGSPLSLECTVEGTSNPNLYWYRQAAGRGLQLLFYSVGIGQISSEVPQNLSASRPQDRQFILSSKKLLLSDSGFYLCAWSYHTRGEYFGPGTRLTVT.

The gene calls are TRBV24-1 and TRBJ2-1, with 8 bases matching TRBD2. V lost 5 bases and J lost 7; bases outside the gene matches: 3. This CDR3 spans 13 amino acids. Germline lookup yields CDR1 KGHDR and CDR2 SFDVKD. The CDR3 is CATSAGGRNEQFF. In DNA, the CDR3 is TGTGCCACCAGTGCGGGGGGGCGTAATGAGCAGTTCTTC.

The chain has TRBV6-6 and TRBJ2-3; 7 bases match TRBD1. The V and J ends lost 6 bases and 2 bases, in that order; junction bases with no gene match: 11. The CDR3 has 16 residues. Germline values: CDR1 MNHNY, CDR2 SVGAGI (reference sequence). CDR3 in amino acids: CASSFGGRGNTDTQYF. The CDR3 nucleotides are TGTGCCAGCAGCTTTGGGGGCAGGGGGAACACAGATACGCAGTATTTT.

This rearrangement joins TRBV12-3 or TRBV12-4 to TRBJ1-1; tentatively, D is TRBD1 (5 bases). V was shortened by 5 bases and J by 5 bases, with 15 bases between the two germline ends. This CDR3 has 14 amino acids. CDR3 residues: CASSMSPWGTEAFF. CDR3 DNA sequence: TGTGCCAGCAGTATGAGCCCCTGGGGGACTGAAGCTTTCTTT.

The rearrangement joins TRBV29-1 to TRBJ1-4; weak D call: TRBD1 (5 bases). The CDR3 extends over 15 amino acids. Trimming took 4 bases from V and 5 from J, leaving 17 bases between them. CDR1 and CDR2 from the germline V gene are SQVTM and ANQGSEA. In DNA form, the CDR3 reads TGCAGCGTTGTCCTGGGAGGACACTTAAATGAAAAACTGTTTTTT. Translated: CSVVLGGHLNEKLFF.